Each of the 32 T cell receptor beta chains below was sequenced from the same sample in a study of graft-versus-host responses after intestinal transplantation (dated by TCRdb to the early 2020s). Their cognate antigens are unknown. Library generation was performed with the immunoSEQ multiplex PCR assay. TCRdb stores this immuneACCESS table with in-frame sequences only. Part of the clones is absent; in the studies checked, under half of the shortfall reflects unresolved V genes, and no reason is known for the rest. The sample table records approximately 92,000 clones; over 80% of these occur just once. Roughly 6% of the sample belongs to the ten largest clones. The time point label corresponds to: cells obtained before transplantation from donor or recipient. This material consisted of unstimulated CD8+ T cells sorted from spleen or lymph node cells, taken before intestinal transplant. These receptors came from a human donor who received an intestinal transplant.

The chain links TRBV10-2 to TRBJ2-7, with no clear D. Germline V CDR1 and CDR2: WSHSY, SAAADI. V was clipped by 6 bases and J by 3 bases, with 12 bases between them. CDR3 length: 13 amino acids. The CDR3 DNA sequence: TGCGCCAGCAGCGGGCCGAACCACTACGAGCAGTACTTC. This encodes CASSGPNHYEQYF.

A word on this clone: This sample includes further DNA sequences coding for the same CDR3. This chain joins TRBV13 and TRBJ2-7, with 10 nucleotides matching TRBD1. CDR3 length equals 15 residues. Looked up from germline, CDR1 is PRHDT and CDR2 is FYEKMQ (reference sequence). With V trimmed by 3 bases and J by 1 base, 3 bases remained unmatched. CDR3 protein: CASSFGTGVSYEQYF. Written as DNA, the CDR3 is TGTGCCAGCAGCTTTGGGACAGGGGTTTCCTACGAGCAGTACTTC.

The chain links TRBV5-1 to TRBJ2-1; the D is unclear. This CDR3 has 12 residues. V was pared by 0 bases and J by 8 bases, with 6 bases between. Germline V gives CDR1 SGHRS, CDR2 YFSETQ. In nucleotides, the CDR3 is TGCGCCAGCAGCTTGGGAGGCGATGAGCAGTTCTTC. Translated, it gives CASSLGGDEQFF.

The rearrangement links TRBV7-6 to TRBJ1-4, with 9 bases lining up with TRBD1. Germline trimming cut 5 bases from V and 6 bases from J; bases unmatched to any gene: 4. The length of the CDR3 is 14 residues. CDR1 is SGHVS and CDR2 is FNYEAQ in the germline V gene. CDR3 sequence reads: CASSRTGEDEKLFF. CDR3 sequence (DNA): TGTGCCAGCAGCCGGACAGGGGAAGATGAAAAACTGTTTTTT.

V and J are TRBV11-3 and TRBJ2-7; TRBD1 matches at 7 bases. Germline trimming cut 4 bases from V and 5 bases from J; bases unmatched to any gene: 5. The CDR3 is made up of 13 amino acids. From germline, CDR1 is SGHNT and CDR2 YENEEA. CDR3 region: CASSSRQGHEQYF. As DNA, the CDR3 is TGTGCCAGCAGCTCGAGACAGGGCCACGAGCAGTACTTC.

The V gene is TRBV6-5, the J gene TRBJ1-2; 8 positions agree with TRBD1. The CDR3 runs to 15 residues. Losses at the gene ends were 6 bases for V and 6 bases for J; bases not matched to a gene: 12. Looked up from germline, CDR1 is MNHEY and CDR2 is SVGAGI. The CDR3 DNA follows: TGTGCCAGCAGAGGAAAGGACAGGGTAGGGAATGGCTACACCTTC. Amino acid sequence: CASRGKDRVGNGYTF.

J is TRBJ2-7 and V is TRBV6-5, with D perhaps matching TRBD2 (5 bases). CDR1 MNHEY and CDR2 SVGAGI come from the germline V gene. Trimming shortened V by 4 bases and J by 2 bases, and 18 bases separated the two germline ends. There are 16 residues in the CDR3. The CDR3 region is CASSSRWRADPYEQYF. As DNA, the CDR3 is TGTGCCAGCAGTTCCAGATGGAGAGCGGACCCCTACGAGCAGTACTTC.

The rearrangement uses TRBV19 and TRBJ2-7; no firm D call. There are 15 residues in the CDR3. The germline V and J ends were trimmed by 5 bases and 5 bases, with 19 bases remaining between them. The germline V gene has CDR1 LNHDA and CDR2 SQIVND (reference sequence). This chain's CDR3 is CASSPIREETNEQYF. The CDR3 DNA reads TGTGCCAGTAGTCCGATAAGGGAAGAAACTAACGAGCAGTACTTC. Full variable domain (missing parts from reference TRBV19 and TRBJ2-7): DGGITQSPKYLFRKEGQNVTLSCEQNLNHDAMYWYRQDPGQGLRLIYYSQIVNDFQKGDIAEGYSVSREKKESFPLTVTSAQKNPTAFYLCASSPIREETNEQYFGPGTRLTVT.

In DNA, the CDR3 is TGCGCCAGCAGCTTGGAGCTAGCGGGAGGGAACACCGGGGAGCTGTTTTTT. It encodes CASSLELAGGNTGELFF. The V gene is TRBV5-1, the J gene TRBJ2-2, with 11 bases that match TRBD2. V lost 0 bases to trimming and J lost 1 base; unmatched junction nucleotides: 2. CDR3 length: 17 residues. Germline V CDR1 and CDR2: SGHRS, YFSETQ.

This chain links TRBV13 with TRBJ2-7, with 10 bases identical to TRBD1. This CDR3 has 14 amino acids. Germline V gene sequence: CDR1 PRHDT, CDR2 FYEKMQ (reference sequence). The junction had 4 bases not matched to a gene; V was cut back by 5 bases and J by 3 bases. The CDR3: CASSRGTGDYEQYF. In DNA form, the CDR3 reads TGTGCCAGCAGCAGGGGGACAGGGGACTACGAGCAGTACTTC. Supplemented by reference TRBV13 and TRBJ2-7, the full variable domain reads AAGVIQSPRHLIKEKRETATLKCYPIPRHDTVYWYQQGPGQDPQFLISFYEKMQSDKGSIPDRFSAQQFSDYHSELNMSSLELGDSALYFCASSRGTGDYEQYFGPGTRLTVT.

The chain employs TRBV27 and TRBJ1-3; D uncertain. Germline V lookup: CDR1 MNHEY, CDR2 SMNVEV (reference sequence). This CDR3 is 14 amino acids long. Trimming stripped 5 bases from V and 0 bases from J, with 8 bases between. The CDR3 DNA sequence: TGTGCCAGCAGTCCCGGCCCCTCTGGAAACACCATATATTTT. Its protein is CASSPGPSGNTIYF.

The rearrangement links TRBV7-9 to TRBJ2-3; 11 bases are shared with TRBD2. CDR3 length: 17 residues. V trimming: 5 bases; J trimming: 0 bases; junction bases outside the gene matches: 7. Germline CDR1 is SEHNR and CDR2 is FQNEAQ (reference sequence). The CDR3 DNA sequence: TGTGCCAGCAGCGGTCCTAGCGGGGGGCCTAGCACAGATACGCAGTATTTT. Translating it yields CASSGPSGGPSTDTQYF.

V gene TRBV27 combines with J gene TRBJ2-7; D is possibly TRBD1 (5 bases). With 7 bases removed from V and 6 bases from J, the gap between germline ends came to 19 bases. The germline gives CDR1 MNHEY, CDR2 SMNVEV (reference sequence). The CDR3 totals 14 residues. CDR3 DNA sequence: TGTGCCAGCACCGGATTAGGGGCTGTAGGCGAGCAGTACTTC. Translated: CASTGLGAVGEQYF.

This clone was counted once. The chain combines TRBV27 with TRBJ1-5; 12 nucleotides match TRBD1. V was clipped by 5 bases and J by 2 bases; unmatched bases: 4. Germline V gene data show CDR1 as MNHEY and CDR2 as SMNVEV (reference sequence). The CDR3 runs to 16 residues. The CDR3 DNA reads as TGTGCCAGCAGTAGGGACAGGGGGCTAGGCAATCAGCCCCAGCATTTT. Translating gives CASSRDRGLGNQPQHF.

This sequence joins TRBV5-5 and TRBJ1-2; D is uncertain. The CDR3 sequence is 12 residues long. Trimming took off 1 base at V and 8 bases at J, with 9 bases between the two ends. CDR1 is SGHKS, CDR2 YYEKEE, per germline (reference sequence). The CDR3 DNA follows: TGTGCCAGCAGCTTGACAGTCTCCGGCTACACCTTC. The encoded protein is CASSLTVSGYTF.

The sample holds one count of this clone. The rearrangement uses TRBV6-5 and TRBJ1-2, with TRBD1 identical over 8 bases. The germline V gene encodes CDR1 MNHEY and CDR2 SVGAGI. V was clipped by 0 bases and J by 5 bases; unmatched bases: 2. CDR3 size: 14 residues. CDR3 amino acids: CASSYSRTGYGYTF. The CDR3 DNA sequence: TGTGCCAGCAGTTACTCACGGACAGGGTATGGCTACACCTTC.

This clone is a singleton in its sample. The genes are TRBV7-9 and TRBJ2-7; 9 bases line up with TRBD1. The CDR3 is made up of 12 amino acids. Germline V gene lookup returns CDR1 SEHNR and CDR2 FQNEAQ (reference sequence). V gave up 8 bases and J gave up 3 bases; unmatched junction bases: 2. CDR3 sequence reads: CASGDRDYEQYF. DNA for the CDR3: TGTGCCAGCGGGGACAGGGACTACGAGCAGTACTTC.

The rearrangement uses TRBV7-3 and TRBJ1-1; 7 bases line up with TRBD1. CDR3 length: 14 residues. Germline-derived CDR1 and CDR2 are SGHTA and FQGTGA. Trimming took 5 bases from V and 1 from J; bases not matched to a gene: 4. The CDR3 here is CASSRGLGNTEAFF. The CDR3 bases are TGTGCCAGCAGCAGGGGGCTGGGGAACACTGAAGCTTTCTTT. Full variable domain (remainder filled in from reference TRBV7-3 and TRBJ1-1): GAGVSQTPSNKVTEKGKYVELRCDPISGHTALYWYRQSLGQGPEFLIYFQGTGAADDSGLPNDRFFAVRPEGSVSTLKIQRTERGDSAVYLCASSRGLGNTEAFFGQGTRLTVV.

The chain recombines TRBV5-6 with TRBJ2-3; D is possibly TRBD1 or TRBD2 (5 bases each). CDR1 and CDR2 (germline): SGHDT, YYEEEE. V was cut by 1 base and J by 5 bases, with 14 bases left in between. The CDR3 runs 15 residues. CDR3 amino acids: CASSLLGTARDTQYF. The CDR3 DNA reads as TGTGCCAGCAGCTTGCTCGGGACGGCGAGAGATACGCAGTATTTT. The full variable domain, rest sourced from reference TRBV5-6 and TRBJ2-3, is DAGVTQSPTHLIKTRGQQVTLRCSPKSGHDTVSWYQQALGQGPQFIFQYYEEEERQRGNFPDRFSGHQFPNYSSELNVNALLLGDSALYLCASSLLGTARDTQYFGPGTRLTVL.

The rearrangement uses TRBV9 and TRBJ1-1; D unresolved. Trimming took 7 bases from V and 1 from J, leaving 11 bases between them. Germline lookup yields CDR1 SGDLS and CDR2 YYNGEE. The CDR3 is made up of 13 amino acids. Here the CDR3 DNA reads TGTGCCAGCTCGTCGCAAACGAACACTGAAGCTTTCTTT. This gives the protein CASSSQTNTEAFF.

V usage is TRBV5-6 and J usage is TRBJ2-7; 10 nucleotides match TRBD1. Germline assignment: CDR1 SGHDT and CDR2 YYEEEE. The CDR3 has 16 residues. The ends lost 0 bases at V and 0 bases at J; junction bases unmatched: 3. CDR3 nucleotide sequence: TGTGCCAGCAGCTTGGGGACAGGGGGGACCTCCTACGAGCAGTACTTC. This gives the protein CASSLGTGGTSYEQYF. Full variable domain (rest looked up from reference TRBV5-6 and TRBJ2-7): DAGVTQSPTHLIKTRGQQVTLRCSPKSGHDTVSWYQQALGQGPQFIFQYYEEEERQRGNFPDRFSGHQFPNYSSELNVNALLLGDSALYLCASSLGTGGTSYEQYFGPGTRLTVT.

The chain links TRBV6-1 to TRBJ2-4; 9 bases align to TRBD1. The trim removed 4 bases at V and 6 bases at J, leaving 7 bases unmatched. This CDR3 region has 15 residues. Germline CDR1 and CDR2: MNHNS and SASEGT. The CDR3 nucleotides are TGTGCCAGCAGTGCAGACAGGGGGGGAGGAAACATTCAGTACTTC. This gives the protein CASSADRGGGNIQYF.

This rearrangement joins TRBV7-9 to TRBJ2-7; 7 bases align to TRBD2. Germline V gives CDR1 SEHNR, CDR2 FQNEAQ (reference sequence). The CDR3 runs 14 residues. Unmatched junction bases numbered 10, after V lost 5 bases and J lost 6 bases. Here the CDR3 DNA reads TGTGCCAGCAGCCCCCCGGGGGGTTCGGCCGAGCAGTACTTC. Amino acids: CASSPPGGSAEQYF.

The V gene is TRBV12-5, the J gene TRBJ1-1; TRBD1 might be the D (5 bases). The CDR3 length is 15 residues. V dropped 9 bases and J dropped 0 bases, with 17 bases sitting between them. The germline CDR1 and CDR2 sequences are LGHNT and FRNRAP. The CDR3 here is CASADGGTMNTEAFF. For the CDR3, the DNA is TGTGCTAGCGCTGATGGGGGTACAATGAACACTGAAGCTTTCTTT.

CDR3 region: CASSEALGPAEQFF. The DNA for the CDR3 is TGTGCCAGCAGTGAAGCGCTCGGGCCTGCGGAGCAGTTCTTC. V gene TRBV6-1 combines with J gene TRBJ2-1; D not certain. Trimming shortened V by 0 bases and J by 10 bases, and 13 bases separated the two germline ends. The CDR3 extends over 14 amino acids. CDR1 and CDR2 from the germline V gene are MNHNS and SASEGT.

This clone was found once. This chain uses TRBV9 with TRBJ2-1, with D possibly TRBD2 on 6 matching bases. Germline V lookup: CDR1 SGDLS, CDR2 YYNGEE. This CDR3 region has 16 residues. The germline V and J ends were trimmed by 0 bases and 7 bases, with 17 bases remaining between them. The CDR3 DNA follows: TGTGCCAGCAGCGTAGTTTACCAGGGAGGTCTGAATGAGCAGTTCTTC. It specifies CASSVVYQGGLNEQFF.

J is TRBJ1-4 and V is TRBV4-1, with TRBD1 as a possible D gene (6 bases). CDR1 and CDR2 (germline): MGHRA, YSYEKL. Trimming removed 0 bases at V and 5 bases at J, with 16 bases between. The CDR3 contains 17 residues. The CDR3 is CASSQDRAQGINEKLFF. CDR3 in DNA: TGCGCCAGCAGCCAAGATAGGGCACAGGGTATAAATGAAAAACTGTTTTTT.

This chain uses TRBV14 with TRBJ2-7; a possible D gene is TRBD1 (5 bases). Germline CDR1 and CDR2: SGHDN and FVKESK. The CDR3 length is 16 residues. Trimming shortened V by 3 bases and J by 7 bases, and 22 bases separated the two germline ends. The CDR3 loop reads CASSHSRVLESHEQYF. Written as DNA, the CDR3 is TGTGCCAGCAGCCACAGCAGGGTTTTGGAGTCTCATGAGCAGTACTTC.

CDR3 nucleotides: TGTGCCAGCAGCCTAAGTACCCGGGAGCCGCTTTACGAGCAGTACTTC. This sequence encodes CASSLSTREPLYEQYF. The chain is built from TRBV9 and TRBJ2-7, with a possible D match to TRBD2 (6 bases). V was clipped by 4 bases and J by 4 bases, with 21 bases between them. Germline assignment: CDR1 SGDLS and CDR2 YYNGEE. The CDR3 length is 16 residues.

This chain joins TRBV9 and TRBJ1-2; D is unresolved. V was clipped by 2 bases and J by 8 bases, with 13 bases between them. Germline V gene data show CDR1 as SGDLS and CDR2 as YYNGEE. CDR3 size: 13 residues. The CDR3 is CASSVWDREGYTF. CDR3 coding DNA: TGTGCCAGCAGCGTCTGGGATCGCGAAGGCTACACCTTC.

This clone came up once. The chain's CDR3 is CASSTYREGEKLFF. The CDR3 coding sequence is TGTGCCAGCAGCACCTACAGGGAGGGGGAAAAACTGTTTTTT. The V call is TRBV13, the J call TRBJ1-4, with D tentatively TRBD1 (6 bases). Germline V gene lookup returns CDR1 PRHDT and CDR2 FYEKMQ (reference sequence). V was shortened by 5 bases and J by 8 bases, with 15 bases between the two germline ends. This CDR3 spans 14 amino acids.

The chain has TRBV7-3 and TRBJ2-1; 10 positions match TRBD1. V shed 4 bases and J 9 bases; nucleotides not matched to a gene: 9. The CDR3 consists of 15 residues. Germline values: CDR1 SGHTA, CDR2 FQGTGA. DNA for the CDR3: TGTGCCAGCAGCTCGACAGGGGGCCACTTCAGTGAGCAGTTCTTC. Translation: CASSSTGGHFSEQFF. The whole variable domain, remainder taken from reference TRBV7-3 and TRBJ2-1, is GAGVSQTPSNKVTEKGKYVELRCDPISGHTALYWYRQSLGQGPEFLIYFQGTGAADDSGLPNDRFFAVRPEGSVSTLKIQRTERGDSAVYLCASSSTGGHFSEQFFGPGTRLTVL.